This T cell receptor (beta chain) comes out of a study of brain T cells in children with intractable seizures. The time point was: blood from clinic visit 5 months post-surgery; TSC patient then seizure free. The CDR3 sequence is 13 residues long. The V end was cut by 6 bases, the J end by 1 base, with 9 bases between. Per the germline V gene, CDR1 is MNHEY and CDR2 is SVGAGI. Only in-frame clones appear in the TCRdb table, and some are missing; sequencing was by immunoSEQ multiplex PCR. The profile covers 340,000 or so clones, with about 93% appearing a single time and 5.7% taken by the ten largest.

The chain uses TRBV6-5 and TRBJ1-1, with a weak D call TRBD1 (5 bases). The input for sequencing was peripheral blood, taken about 5 months after surgery. This TCR was sampled from a boy under two years old with tuberous sclerosis and intractable seizures. The CDR3 DNA sequence: TGTGCCAGCAGATTCGACAGGAACACTGAAGCTTTCTTT. As protein: CASRFDRNTEAFF.